This TCR beta chain emerged from a study of blood T cell repertoires in COVID-19. About the research overall: The samples span acute and convalescent COVID-19 from the United States, Italy and Spain. Nucleic acid was either cDNA or gDNA, and it came from T cells, B-cell-depleted T cells, or PBMCs.

Per the original data handling: From reference gene primer amplification, estimates of nucleated cell counts were derived. The repertoire was sequenced with immunoSEQ multiplex PCR; TCRdb's copy has only in-frame clones and lacks some. Clone size and the V and J calls come from that table; the DNA yielded D and trimming. The repertoire holds 110,000 or so clones, with around 85% as singletons. From germline, CDR1 is SGHNT and CDR2 YYREEE (reference sequence). The CDR3 is made up of 14 amino acids. Deletions cut 3 bases from V and 4 bases from J, with 13 bases between. The sequenced sample was peripheral blood. The source of this sequence is a human donor in a cohort sampled during active COVID-19. The V and J genes are TRBV5-4 and TRBJ1-2, with D possibly matching TRBD1 (6 bases). CDR3 amino acids: CASSWKGESYGYTF. The CDR3 nucleotides read TGTGCCAGCAGCTGGAAGGGGGAGAGCTATGGCTACACCTTC.